The T cell receptor beta chain under discussion was sequenced for a study of technical replicates of blood from a few donors. Sequencing was performed with immunoSEQ multiplex PCR; in TCRdb, only in-frame clones are kept and a portion is missing. Among nearly 80,000 clones, more than 85% were seen once, and the ten largest hold around 0.43%. Germline V gene data show CDR1 as ENHRY and CDR2 as SYGVKD. The V end was cut by 0 bases, the J end by 7 bases, with 12 bases between. The CDR3 is 15 amino acids. The V and J genes are TRBV10-3 and TRBJ2-2, with a weak D call TRBD1 (6 bases). What was sequenced was T cells isolated from PBMCs. The clonotype comes from a human donor in good health. The CDR3 loop reads CAISESNRESGELFF. The CDR3 bases are TGTGCCATCAGTGAGTCGAACAGGGAGAGCGGGGAGCTGTTTTTT.